A selection of T cell receptor beta chains follows, all from one sample in a study of T cell repertoires in cytomegalovirus infection. A single record per CDR3 protein comes from TCRdb applying MiXCR to the reads. The table has more than 500,000 distinct CDR3 sequences, 15% to 20% seen once. The sequenced sample consisted of CD8+ T cells from PBMCs. The receptor source for this set is a human donor in good health (CMV status not recorded). Some clones in this sample may be carry-over from other donors' samples. The CDR3 runs from the conserved cysteine through the conserved F or W. The D gene is left open where the match is weak. Only part of the rows carry a size: once, few, many, or a class if the clone is expanded.

.	TRBD1	TRBJ2-1	TRBV7-9	20	TGTGCCACCGAGGGGACAGTGTCTTTCCCTAAAGTTAGCTCCTACAATGAGCAGTTCTTC	CATEGTVSFPKVSSYNEQFF
many	.	TRBJ2-1	TRBV7-8	16	TGTGCCAGCAGCCGACTCCTTGGCAGCTCCTACAATGAGCAGTTCTTC	CASSRLLGSSYNEQFF
many	TRBD2	TRBJ2-2	TRBV7-8	16	TGTGCCAGCAGTCCCACGACTAGCGGGAGAACCGGGGAGCTGTTTTTT	CASSPTTSGRTGELFF
.	TRBD1	TRBJ1-4	TRBV4-1	16	TGCGCCAGCAGCCAGAGAAAGACAGGGTCGAATGAAAAACTGTTTTTT	CASSQRKTGSNEKLFF
many	.	TRBJ2-3	TRBV6-1	14	TGTGCCGCGACCGGGGGGCTTGGCACAGATACGCAGTATTTT	CAATGGLGTDTQYF
.	.	TRBJ2-1	TRBV28	14	TGTGCCAGCAGCCCCCTTCGCAGGGTCGATGAGCAGTTCTTC	CASSPLRRVDEQFF
many	TRBD2	TRBJ2-2	TRBV4-1	15	TGCGCCAGCAGCCAAGATGGGACTAGCCCCGGGGAGCTGTTTTTT	CASSQDGTSPGELFF
few	.	TRBJ1-4	TRBV6-1	15	TGTGCCAGCAGTTCCACAGGGAGGGTCAATGAAAAACTGTTTTTT	CASSSTGRVNEKLFF
many	TRBD2	TRBJ2-7	TRBV28	21	TGTGCCAGCAGTCCCCGACCCACCGGGACTAGCGGGTTCCTGAGCTCCTACGAGCAGTACTTC	CASSPRPTGTSGFLSSYEQYF
many	TRBD1	TRBJ1-5	TRBV19	15	TGTGCCAGTAGTATAAGGACAGGATACAATCAGCCCCAGCATTTT	CASSIRTGYNQPQHF
few	.	TRBJ2-7	TRBV5-1	13	TGCGCCAGCAGTCAACCTCAAGGGGGCGAGCAGTACTTC	CASSQPQGGEQYF
.	TRBD2	TRBJ2-3	TRBV4-2	15	TGTGCCAGCAGCCAGCGGGAGGGCAGCACAGATACGCAGTATTTT	CASSQREGSTDTQYF
many	.	TRBJ2-3	TRBV28	15	TGTGCCAGCAGTTTCTATGGGGAGGACGGGGATACGCAGTATTTT	CASSFYGEDGDTQYF
few	TRBD2	TRBJ2-7	TRBV20-1	16	TGCAGTGCTAGGAGGACTAGCGGGGGATCGGCCTACGAGCAGTACTTC	CSARRTSGGSAYEQYF
.	TRBD1	TRBJ1-2	TRBV5-1	15	TGCGCCAGCAGCTCGAGGACAGGGGGCGGCTATGGCTACACCTTC	CASSSRTGGGYGYTF
.	TRBD2	TRBJ2-2	TRBV20-1	17	TGCAGTGCTCTTCCCCAGCTGACTAGCGCGAACACCGGGGAGCTGTTTTTT	CSALPQLTSANTGELFF
.	TRBD1	TRBJ1-2	TRBV25-1	13	TGTGCCAGCAGTGAACGCAGGGGGGATGGCTACACCTTC	CASSERRGDGYTF
few	TRBD1	TRBJ1-5	TRBV6-1	16	TGTGCCACCCAGACGGGCTCCGGGACAGGGTGGCAGCCCCAGCATTTT	CATQTGSGTGWQPQHF
many	TRBD1	TRBJ2-7	TRBV11-2	16	TGTGCCAGCAGCTTAGACCGAGGGACAGGGAGTCGGGAGCAGTACTTC	CASSLDRGTGSREQYF
many	.	TRBJ2-1	TRBV7-9	17	TGTGCCAGCAGGGGGTGGAGGGGGCCAAGCTCCTACAATGAGCAGTTCTTC	CASRGWRGPSSYNEQFF
.	.	TRBJ1-4	TRBV27	15	TGTGCCAGCAGTGCATTCCGGGACTTAGGTGAAAAACTGTTTTTT	CASSAFRDLGEKLFF
few	.	TRBJ1-5	TRBV25-1	13	TGTGCCAGCAGTTCGCAGGGTGTTCAGCCCCAGCATTTT	CASSSQGVQPQHF
many	.	TRBJ1-1	TRBV7-8	15	TGTGCCAGCAGCTTGGTCGACTCTAGGAACACTGAAGCTTTCTTT	CASSLVDSRNTEAFF
many	.	TRBJ1-1	TRBV7-6	13	TGTGCCAGCAGCCTGGGCACAGGGAATGAAGCTTTCTTT	CASSLGTGNEAFF
many	TRBD2	TRBJ2-1	TRBV4-1	16	TGCGCCAGCAGCTCTAGCGGGAGGGCCTCCTACAATGAGCAGTTCTTC	CASSSSGRASYNEQFF
many	.	TRBJ1-5	TRBV2	14	TGTGCCAGCAGTGCGGGTTTCAGCAATCAGCCCCAGCATTTT	CASSAGFSNQPQHF
.	TRBD1	TRBJ2-7	TRBV20-1	14	TGCAGTGCTAGAGATGGGGACAGGGGATACGAGCAGTACTTC	CSARDGDRGYEQYF
few	TRBD1	TRBJ2-1	TRBV2	15	TGTGCCAGCCAGAGACCGGGACAGGGGAACAATGAGCAGTTCTTC	CASQRPGQGNNEQFF
.	.	TRBJ2-1	TRBV19	16	TGTGCCAGTAGTACTCGTGCCGGGTTGCGGTACAATGAGCAGTTCTTC	CASSTRAGLRYNEQFF
.	TRBD2	TRBJ2-7	TRBV4-1	15	TGCGCCAGCAGCTTCAGGACTAGCGGTGACTACGAGCAGTACTTC	CASSFRTSGDYEQYF
few	.	TRBJ2-1	TRBV27	11	TGTGCCAGCAGTTCCGGACAAGCGCAGTTCTTC	CASSSGQAQFF
many	.	TRBJ2-3	TRBV4-1	14	TGCGCCAGCAGCCAAGATCGGACTTCACTTACGCAGTATTTT	CASSQDRTSLTQYF
few	.	TRBJ2-3	TRBV27	13	TGTGCCAGCAGTACGTGGTTACCAGATACGCAGTATTTT	CASSTWLPDTQYF
few	.	TRBJ2-7	TRBV12-5	15	TGTGCTAGTGGTTCTCCCTCTTCGGCGTCCTACGAGCAGTACTTC	CASGSPSSASYEQYF
many	.	TRBJ1-2	TRBV12-3/TRBV12-4	10	TGTGCCAGCAGTTTTGGCGAGTACACCTTC	CASSFGEYTF
few	.	TRBJ1-2	TRBV19	14	TGTGCCAGTAGTATGCCGACAGCCAACTATGGCTACACCTTC	CASSMPTANYGYTF
many	TRBD1	TRBJ1-1	TRBV6-1	15	TGTGCCAGCATTATTGGGACAGGGGCGAACACTGAAGCTTTCTTT	CASIIGTGANTEAFF
many	.	TRBJ2-1	TRBV6-5	15	TGTGCCAGCAGTTACGGGGTGGAGGTCGTCAATGAGCAGTTCTTC	CASSYGVEVVNEQFF
many	.	TRBJ1-4	TRBV7-8	13	TGTGCCAGCAGCTTAGGGCGTGACCCAAAACTGTTTTTT	CASSLGRDPKLFF
.	.	TRBJ2-1	TRBV6-8	10	TGTGCCAGCAGTGGCCTTGAGCAGTTCTTC	CASSGLEQFF
few	TRBD2	TRBJ2-3	TRBV18	16	TGTGCCAGCTCACCGCCCTACGGGGGGGACACAGATACGCAGTATTTT	CASSPPYGGDTDTQYF
few	TRBD1	TRBJ1-6	TRBV5-4	15	TGTGCCAGCAGCTGGGGACAGGGAGCAAATTCACCCCTCCACTTT	CASSWGQGANSPLHF
.	TRBD1	TRBJ2-2	TRBV12-3/TRBV12-4	15	TGTGCCAGAAGGACGACAGGGGAAAACACCGGGGAGCTGTTTTTT	CARRTTGENTGELFF
many	TRBD2	TRBJ2-6	TRBV12-3/TRBV12-4	18	TGTGCCAGCAGTTTAATGTCTAGCGGGATCTCTGGGGCCAACGTCCTGACTTTC	CASSLMSSGISGANVLTF
many	.	TRBJ1-4	TRBV12-5	13	TGTGCTAGTGGCCTCTTTGGTAATGAAAAACTGTTTTTT	CASGLFGNEKLFF
many	TRBD1	TRBJ2-7	TRBV7-6	15	TGTGCCAGCAGCTTAGGACAGGGGGCCAACCGCGAGCAGTACTTC	CASSLGQGANREQYF
.	TRBD2	TRBJ2-7	TRBV6-1	16	TGTGCCAGCAGTCCGCGACTAGCGGGAGGGGTGTACGAGCAGTACTTC	CASSPRLAGGVYEQYF
few	TRBD1	TRBJ2-7	TRBV11-2	16	TGTGCCAGCAGCTGGGAGGGGACAGGGTTGAATGGAGAGCAGTACTTC	CASSWEGTGLNGEQYF
many	.	TRBJ2-7	TRBV6-2/TRBV6-3	16	TGTGCCAGCAGTTCAGAGTTGAGACGTGGGGTCTACGAGCAGTACTTC	CASSSELRRGVYEQYF
few	.	TRBJ2-7	TRBV29-1	13	TGCAGCGTTGAAGATCCTAATGATAGCGAGCAGTACTTC	CSVEDPNDSEQYF
few	.	TRBJ2-6	TRBV29-1	12	TGCGCTGTGTGGAGTGGGGCCAACGTCCTGACTTTC	CAVWSGANVLTF